This TCR beta chain was obtained from a study of blood T cell repertoires in COVID-19. Study background: COVID-19 samples collected from the United States, Italy and Spain covered acute and convalescent phases. The analysed material was cDNA or gDNA that came from T cells, B-cell-depleted T cells, or PBMCs.

CDR1 SGHDT and CDR2 YYEEEE come from the germline V gene. The length of the CDR3 is 16 residues. V was pared by 3 bases and J by 6 bases, with 11 bases of the junction left unmatched. Per the original methods: Quantification of nucleated cells was approximated via reference gene primer amplification. The assay was immunoSEQ multiplex PCR, and TCRdb's table has in-frame clones only and misses some. V, J and clone size were drawn from that table, and D and trimming were deduced from the DNA. The repertoire holds 180,000 or so clones, 86% seen once, with 0.99% in the top ten. The sequence derives from a man younger than 35 with acute or convalescent COVID-19. The sequenced material came from peripheral blood. The chain recombines TRBV5-6 with TRBJ2-2; the match to TRBD1 covers 7 bases. The CDR3 region has the DNA TGTGCCAGCAGCTACCAAGGACCAGGGGGTGCCGGGGAGCTGTTTTTT. This gives the protein CASSYQGPGGAGELFF.